The rows below give T cell receptor beta chains drawn from one sample of a study of PD-1 blockade in classical Hodgkin lymphoma. Data came from immunoSEQ multiplex PCR; TCRdb stores just in-frame clones and leaves some out. The table shows about 16,000 clones, with less than 70% occurring only once. The sequenced sample was peripheral blood mononuclear cells (PBMCs), obtained at baseline. Receptors originate from a human donor with classical Hodgkin lymphoma. Both conserved end residues are part of each CDR3. A D gene is named only where the DNA matches it firmly. The size entry is marked missing in some rows and otherwise reads once, few, many or a size class.

TRBV6-5,TRBD2,-,TRBJ2-3,CASRGLADPTDTQYF,TGTGCCAGCAGGGGACTAGCGGACCCCACAGATACGCAGTATTTT
TRBV29-1,-,-,TRBJ2-1,CSFHRANYNEQFF,TGCAGCTTCCATAGGGCGAATTACAATGAGCAGTTCTTC
TRBV4-1,-,-,TRBJ1-5,CASSQDIPTGTYQPQHF,TGCGCCAGCAGCCAAGACATTCCGACAGGAACATATCAGCCCCAGCATTTT
TRBV5-5,TRBD2,-,TRBJ2-3,CASSSIAGYHTDTQYF,TGTGCCAGCAGCTCGATAGCGGGATACCACACAGATACGCAGTATTTT
TRBV21-1,-,-,TRBJ2-3,CASSKRPGQGGCGGEIGDTQYF,TGTGCCAGCAGCAAACGCCCGGGACAGGGGGGTTGTGGAGGGGAGATTGGAGATACGCAGTATTTT
TRBV29-1,-,-,TRBJ2-5,CSVDTETQYF,TGCAGCGTTGATACGGAGACCCAGTACTTC
TRBV19,-,few,TRBJ2-7,CASSRTPSSYEQYF,TGTGCCAGTAGCCGGACACCGAGCTCCTACGAGCAGTACTTC
TRBV5-1,-,-,TRBJ2-1,CASSWGTVNEQFF,TGTGCCAGCAGCTGGGGGACGGTAAATGAGCAGTTCTTC
TRBV9,TRBD1,few,TRBJ2-7,CASSPRTGLRSPEQYF,TGTGCCAGCAGCCCCCGGACAGGTCTCAGGTCGCCCGAGCAGTACTTC
TRBV6-6,TRBD1,-,TRBJ1-4,CASSSGQLGTNEKLFF,TGTGCCAGCAGTTCGGGACAGCTGGGAACTAATGAAAAACTGTTTTTT
TRBV13,-,once,TRBJ2-2,CASSSRPGELFF,TGTGCCAGCAGTTCTCGCCCCGGGGAGCTGTTTTTT
TRBV13,TRBD1,-,TRBJ2-3,CASSSLLGGQITDTQYF,TGTGCCAGCAGCTCCCTTCTAGGGGGACAGATCACAGATACGCAGTATTTT
TRBV13,TRBD1,-,TRBJ2-7,CASSSRDRAHEQYF,TGTGCCAGCAGCTCCCGGGACAGGGCTCACGAGCAGTACTTC
TRBV27,TRBD1,-,TRBJ2-4,CASSFRTGLAKNIQYF,TGTGCCAGCAGTTTTCGGACAGGACTAGCCAAAAACATTCAGTACTTC
TRBV30,TRBD2,-,TRBJ2-7,CAWGTSGRYEQYF,TGTGCCTGGGGGACTAGCGGGAGGTACGAGCAGTACTTC
TRBV2,-,-,TRBJ1-5,CASRVDGGLGPQHF,TGTGCCAGCAGAGTGGACGGGGGCTTAGGGCCCCAGCATTTT
TRBV11-3,-,once,TRBJ2-1,CASSLGDRTYNEQFF,TGTGCCAGCAGCTTAGGGGATCGCACCTACAATGAGCAGTTCTTC
TRBV11-3,TRBD2,-,TRBJ2-5,CASSLGLAGTEETQYF,TGTGCCAGCAGCTTAGGTCTAGCGGGGACGGAGGAGACCCAGTACTTC
TRBV19,-,-,TRBJ1-5,CASSIWGQPQHF,TGTGCCAGTAGTATATGGGGTCAGCCCCAGCATTTT
TRBV10-3,TRBD1,medium-sized,TRBJ2-7,CAISPSGQGYEQYF,TGTGCCATCAGTCCGAGCGGACAGGGCTACGAGCAGTACTTC
TRBV6-5,-,-,TRBJ1-1,CASRYREQGTEAFF,TGTGCCAGCAGGTACAGGGAGCAGGGCACTGAAGCTTTCTTT
TRBV6-1,-,-,TRBJ1-2,CASSERGDGYTF,TGTGCCAGCAGTGAAAGAGGGGATGGCTACACCTTC
TRBV28,-,-,TRBJ2-2,CASSFLGARTGELFF,TGTGCCAGCAGTTTTTTGGGAGCACGCACCGGGGAGCTGTTTTTT
TRBV19,-,-,TRBJ2-1,CASTQSRDFNSYNEQFF,TGTGCCAGTACCCAAAGTCGGGACTTTAACTCCTACAATGAGCAGTTCTTC
TRBV20-1,TRBD1,-,TRBJ2-1,CSASDRGQQFF,TGCAGTGCTAGTGACAGGGGTCAGCAGTTCTTC
TRBV5-6,TRBD2,once,TRBJ2-5,CASSLAGLAQETQYF,TGTGCCAGCAGCTTGGCGGGACTAGCCCAAGAGACCCAGTACTTC
TRBV4-1,TRBD2,-,TRBJ2-3,CASRFDLAGGTDTQYF,TGCGCCAGCAGATTTGACCTAGCGGGAGGCACAGATACGCAGTATTTT
TRBV5-1,-,-,TRBJ2-3,CASSLVVAAYTDTQYF,TGCGCCAGCAGCTTGGTGGTAGCGGCTTACACAGATACGCAGTATTTT
TRBV6-4,-,-,TRBJ1-3,CASSDWGVFGNTIYF,TGTGCCAGCAGTGACTGGGGGGTATTTGGAAACACCATATATTTT
TRBV4-1,TRBD2,-,TRBJ2-1,CASSFDGLAGAYNEQFF,TGCGCCAGCAGCTTCGACGGACTAGCGGGAGCCTACAATGAGCAGTTCTTC
TRBV2,-,-,TRBJ2-1,CASRGGPSSYNEQFF,TGTGCCAGCAGGGGGGGCCCAAGCTCCTACAATGAGCAGTTCTTC
TRBV5-1,-,once,TRBJ2-3,CASSFAGQYTQYF,TGCGCCAGCAGCTTCGCAGGGCAGTATACGCAGTATTTT
TRBV29-1,TRBD2,medium-sized,TRBJ2-7,CSVVLSGSYEQYF,TGCAGCGTTGTACTCAGCGGGAGCTACGAGCAGTACTTC
TRBV18,-,-,TRBJ1-2,CASSQAGHSNYGYTF,TGTGCCAGCTCACAGGCCGGACACTCTAACTATGGCTACACCTTC
TRBV7-9,TRBD2,-,TRBJ2-7,CASSLGTSGRNYEQYF,TGTGCCAGCAGCCTAGGGACTAGCGGGAGGAATTACGAGCAGTACTTC
TRBV9,-,few,TRBJ2-1,CASSPRGASGEQFF,TGTGCCAGCAGCCCGAGGGGGGCCTCAGGGGAGCAGTTCTTC
TRBV7-8,-,-,TRBJ1-1,CASSLVYMNTEAFF,TGTGCCAGCAGCTTAGTATACATGAACACTGAAGCTTTCTTT
TRBV27,-,-,TRBJ1-2,CASSQGPYYGYTF,TGTGCCAGCAGTCAGGGCCCGTACTATGGCTACACCTTC
TRBV5-6,-,-,TRBJ1-1,CASSHSGIGMNTEAFF,TGTGCCAGCAGCCACTCCGGGATAGGGATGAACACTGAAGCTTTCTTT
TRBV11-2,TRBD2,-,TRBJ2-1,CASSLTPGLAPSNEQFF,TGTGCCAGCAGCCTTACTCCGGGACTAGCGCCGAGCAATGAGCAGTTCTTC
TRBV2,-,-,TRBJ2-1,CASSEIQLGGAYNEQFF,TGTGCCAGCAGTGAGATACAATTAGGGGGTGCATACAATGAGCAGTTCTTC
TRBV19,TRBD2,-,TRBJ2-3,CASSFAGGTDTQYF,TGTGCCAGTAGTTTTGCGGGAGGCACAGATACGCAGTATTTT
TRBV14,-,few,TRBJ2-2,CASSRQGFTGELFF,TGTGCCAGCAGCCGGCAGGGGTTCACCGGGGAGCTGTTTTTT
TRBV7-8,TRBD2,few,TRBJ2-3,CASSLARSGARSTDTQYF,TGTGCCAGCAGCTTAGCGCGGAGCGGGGCCCGTAGCACAGATACGCAGTATTTT
TRBV6-5,TRBD2,-,TRBJ2-7,CASSYSKAGGYEQYF,TGTGCCAGCAGTTACTCGAAGGCGGGAGGGTACGAGCAGTACTTC
TRBV18,-,few,TRBJ2-3,CASSPSPLSPDTQYF,TGTGCCAGCTCACCATCACCGCTCAGCCCAGATACGCAGTATTTT
TRBV11-3,-,few,TRBJ2-3,CASSGDRSTDTQYF,TGTGCCAGCAGCGGGGACCGGAGCACAGATACGCAGTATTTT
TRBV9,TRBD2,-,TRBJ2-7,CASSRTGLVDTYEQYF,TGTGCCAGCAGCCGGACCGGACTAGTCGATACCTACGAGCAGTACTTC
TRBV27,TRBD1,-,TRBJ1-4,CASSRTGVREKLFF,TGTGCCAGCAGCCGAACAGGGGTGCGGGAAAAACTGTTTTTT
TRBV11-3,TRBD1,few,TRBJ2-7,CASSLGRGQIDEQYF,TGTGCCAGCAGCCTAGGAAGGGGACAGATCGACGAGCAGTACTTC